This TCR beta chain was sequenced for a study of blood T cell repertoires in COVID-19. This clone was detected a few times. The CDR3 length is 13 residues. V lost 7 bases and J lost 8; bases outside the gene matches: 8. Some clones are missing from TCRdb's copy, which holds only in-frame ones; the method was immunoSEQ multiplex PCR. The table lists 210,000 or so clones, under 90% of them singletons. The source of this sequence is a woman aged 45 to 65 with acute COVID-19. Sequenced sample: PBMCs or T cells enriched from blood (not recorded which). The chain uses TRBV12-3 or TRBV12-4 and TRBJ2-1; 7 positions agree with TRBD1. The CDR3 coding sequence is TGTGCCAGCATCTTCCAGGGGGTGGATGAGCAGTTCTTC. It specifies CASIFQGVDEQFF.